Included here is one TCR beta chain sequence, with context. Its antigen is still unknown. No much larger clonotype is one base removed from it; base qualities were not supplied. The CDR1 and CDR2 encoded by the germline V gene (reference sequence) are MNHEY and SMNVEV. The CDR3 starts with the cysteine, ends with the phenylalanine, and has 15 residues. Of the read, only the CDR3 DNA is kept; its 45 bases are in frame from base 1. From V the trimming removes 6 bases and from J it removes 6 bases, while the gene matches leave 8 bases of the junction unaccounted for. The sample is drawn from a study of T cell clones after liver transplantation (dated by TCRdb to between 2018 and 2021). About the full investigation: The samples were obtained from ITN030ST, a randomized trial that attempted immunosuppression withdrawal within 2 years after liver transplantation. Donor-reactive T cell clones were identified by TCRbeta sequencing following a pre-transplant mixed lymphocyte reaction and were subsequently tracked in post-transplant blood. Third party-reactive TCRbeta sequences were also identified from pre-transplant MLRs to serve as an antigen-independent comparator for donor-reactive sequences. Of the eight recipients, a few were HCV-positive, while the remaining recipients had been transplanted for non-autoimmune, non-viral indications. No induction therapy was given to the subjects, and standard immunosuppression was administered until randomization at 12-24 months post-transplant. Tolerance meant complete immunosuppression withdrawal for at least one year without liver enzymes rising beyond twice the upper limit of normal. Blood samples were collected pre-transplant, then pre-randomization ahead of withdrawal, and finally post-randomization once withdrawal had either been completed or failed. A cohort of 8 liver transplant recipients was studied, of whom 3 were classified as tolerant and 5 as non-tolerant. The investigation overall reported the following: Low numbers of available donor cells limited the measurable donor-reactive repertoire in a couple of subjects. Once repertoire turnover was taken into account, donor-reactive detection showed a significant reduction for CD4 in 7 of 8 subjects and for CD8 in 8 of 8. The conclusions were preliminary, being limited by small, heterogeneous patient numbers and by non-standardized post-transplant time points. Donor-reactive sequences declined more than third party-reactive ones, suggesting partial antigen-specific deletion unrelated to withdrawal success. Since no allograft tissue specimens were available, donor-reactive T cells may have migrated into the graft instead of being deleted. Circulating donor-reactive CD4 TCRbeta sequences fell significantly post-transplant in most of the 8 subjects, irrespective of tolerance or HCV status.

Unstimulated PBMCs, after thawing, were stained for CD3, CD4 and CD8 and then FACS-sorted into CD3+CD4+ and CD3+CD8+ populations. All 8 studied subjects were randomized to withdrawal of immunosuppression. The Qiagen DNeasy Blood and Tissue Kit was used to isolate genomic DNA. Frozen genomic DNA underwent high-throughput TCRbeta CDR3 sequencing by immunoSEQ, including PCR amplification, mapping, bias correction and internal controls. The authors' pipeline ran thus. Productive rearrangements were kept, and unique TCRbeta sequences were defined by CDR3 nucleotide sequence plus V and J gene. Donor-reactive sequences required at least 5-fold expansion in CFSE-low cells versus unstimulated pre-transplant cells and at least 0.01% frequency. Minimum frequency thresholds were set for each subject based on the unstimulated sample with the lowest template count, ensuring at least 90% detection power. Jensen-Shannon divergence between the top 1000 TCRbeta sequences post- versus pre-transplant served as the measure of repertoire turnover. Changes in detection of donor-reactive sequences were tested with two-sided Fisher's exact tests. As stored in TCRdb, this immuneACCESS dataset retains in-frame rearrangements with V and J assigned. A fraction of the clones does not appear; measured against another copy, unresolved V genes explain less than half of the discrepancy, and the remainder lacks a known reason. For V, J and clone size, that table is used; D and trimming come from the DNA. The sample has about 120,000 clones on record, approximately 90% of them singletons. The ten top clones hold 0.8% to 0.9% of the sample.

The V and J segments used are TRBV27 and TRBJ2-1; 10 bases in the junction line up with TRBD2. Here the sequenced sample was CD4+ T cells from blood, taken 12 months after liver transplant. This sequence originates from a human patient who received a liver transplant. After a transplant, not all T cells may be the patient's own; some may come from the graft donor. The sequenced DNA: TGTGCCAGCAGCCCTGGACTAGCGGTATCCAATGAGCAGTTCTTC. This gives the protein CASSPGLAVSNEQFF.